This T cell receptor (beta chain) was sequenced for a study of blood T cell repertoires in COVID-19. For the study at large: The samples span acute and convalescent COVID-19 from the United States, Italy and Spain. The cDNA or gDNA used as material had been derived from T cells, B-cell-depleted T cells, or PBMCs.

Source study methods: Researchers report that nucleated cell counts were estimated from reference gene primer amplification. The repertoire was sequenced with immunoSEQ multiplex PCR; TCRdb's copy has only in-frame clones and lacks some. That table is the source of V, J and clone size, and D and trimming were worked out from the DNA. This sample has about 68,000 clones; nearly 80% occur once, and the top ten carry roughly 12%. This TCR derives from a human donor in a cohort sampled during active COVID-19. The sequencing input was peripheral blood.

CDR3 loop: CASSGAQGLYSPLHF. The CDR3 coding sequence is TGTGCCAGCAGCGGCGCGCAGGGGCTATATTCACCCCTCCACTTT. The gene calls are TRBV7-9 and TRBJ1-6, with D perhaps TRBD1 (6 bases). The germline CDR1 and CDR2 sequences are SEHNR and FQNEAQ (reference sequence). The V end lost 5 bases, the J end lost 8 bases, and 16 bases lay between the germline ends. The CDR3 is 15 residues long.